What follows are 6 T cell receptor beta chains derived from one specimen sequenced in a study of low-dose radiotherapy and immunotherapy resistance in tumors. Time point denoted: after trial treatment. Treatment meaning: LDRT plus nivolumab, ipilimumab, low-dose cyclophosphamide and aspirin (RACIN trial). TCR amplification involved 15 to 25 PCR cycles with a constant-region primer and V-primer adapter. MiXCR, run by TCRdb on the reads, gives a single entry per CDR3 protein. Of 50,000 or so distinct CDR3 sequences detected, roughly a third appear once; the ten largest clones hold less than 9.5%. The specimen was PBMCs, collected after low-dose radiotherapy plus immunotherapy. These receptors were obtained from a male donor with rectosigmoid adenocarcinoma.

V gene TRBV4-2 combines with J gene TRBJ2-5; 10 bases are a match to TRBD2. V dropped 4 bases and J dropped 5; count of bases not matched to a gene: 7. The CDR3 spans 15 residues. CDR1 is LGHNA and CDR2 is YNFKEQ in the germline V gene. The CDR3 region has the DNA TGTGCCAGCAGCCGACAGCGGGAGGGCCGGGAGACCCAGTACTTC. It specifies CASSRQREGRETQYF.

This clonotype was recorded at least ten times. The CDR3 DNA follows: TGTGCCAGCACCCTAGGATTTGGTGAAAAACTGTTTTTT. It is translated as CASTLGFGEKLFF. This chain connects TRBV28 to TRBJ1-4; D is uncertain. This CDR3 is built from 13 residues. V was trimmed by 7 bases and J by 7 bases, leaving 13 bases between them. Germline CDR1 reads MDHEN; CDR2 reads SYDVKM.

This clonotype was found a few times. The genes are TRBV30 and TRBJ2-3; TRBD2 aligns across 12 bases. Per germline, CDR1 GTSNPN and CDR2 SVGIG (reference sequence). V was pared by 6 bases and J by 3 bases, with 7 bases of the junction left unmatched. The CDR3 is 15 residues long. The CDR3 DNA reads TGTGCCTGTACCGTCGGACTAGCGGGAACAGATACGCAGTATTTT. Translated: CACTVGLAGTDTQYF. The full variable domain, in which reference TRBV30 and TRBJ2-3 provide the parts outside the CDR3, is SQTIHQWPATLVQPVGSPLSLECTVEGTSNPNLYWYRQAAGRGLQLLFYSVGIGQISSEVPQNLSASRPQDRQFILSSKKLLLSDSGFYLCACTVGLAGTDTQYFGPGTRLTVL.

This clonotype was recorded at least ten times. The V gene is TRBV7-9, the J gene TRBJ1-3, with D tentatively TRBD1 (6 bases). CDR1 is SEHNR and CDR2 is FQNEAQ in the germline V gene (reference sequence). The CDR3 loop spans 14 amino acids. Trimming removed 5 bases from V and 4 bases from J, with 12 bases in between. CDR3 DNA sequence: TGTGCCAGCAGCCCGGGGGCGCTGGGAAACACCATATATTTT. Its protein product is CASSPGALGNTIYF.

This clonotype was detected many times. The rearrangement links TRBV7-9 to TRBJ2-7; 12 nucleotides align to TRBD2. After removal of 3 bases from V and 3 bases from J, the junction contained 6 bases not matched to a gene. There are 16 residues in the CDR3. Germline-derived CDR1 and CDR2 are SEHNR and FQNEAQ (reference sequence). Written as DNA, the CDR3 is TGTGCCAGCAGCTTTGAGATGACTAGCGGGAGCTACGAGCAGTACTTC. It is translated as CASSFEMTSGSYEQYF.

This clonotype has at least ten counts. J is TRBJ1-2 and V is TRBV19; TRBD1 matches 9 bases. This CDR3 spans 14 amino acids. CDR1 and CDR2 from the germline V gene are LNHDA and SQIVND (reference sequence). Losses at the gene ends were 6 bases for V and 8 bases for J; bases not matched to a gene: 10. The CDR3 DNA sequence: TGTGCCAGTAGGGCCCCGGACAGGGGTTTCGGCTACACCTTC. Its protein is CASRAPDRGFGYTF.